The rows below give T cell receptor beta chains drawn from one sample of a study of T cell changes during pregnancy in multiple sclerosis. The protocol was immunoSEQ multiplex PCR, while the TCRdb copy is restricted to in-frame clones and leaves out a portion. The table records around 60,000 clones, roughly 95% of them present only once. Sample: CD4+ T cells from peripheral blood mononuclear cells, taken before pregnancy. These receptors all stem from a female donor with multiple sclerosis, enrolled in a pregnancy study. The CDR3 runs from the conserved cysteine through the conserved F or W. A D gene is named only where the DNA matches it firmly. For some rows the clone size is stated as once, few or many, or as a class when expanded; others skip it.

CDR3aa	CDR3nt	d_gene	j_gene	abundance	v_gene
CASSLNSGTGNEQFF	TGTGCCAGCTCACTGAATAGCGGGACGGGCAATGAGCAGTTCTTC	TRBD2	TRBJ2-1	NA	TRBV18
CASSWGRGSQETQYF	TGTGCCAGCAGCTGGGGTAGGGGGAGCCAAGAGACCCAGTACTTC	NA	TRBJ2-5	NA	TRBV11-2
CASSSSAGTSSYRYF	TGTGCCAGCAGCTCATCCGCCGGGACTAGTTCTTATCGGTACTTC	TRBD2	TRBJ2-7	NA	TRBV7-2
CASSFTGTGLSGGYTF	TGTGCCAGCAGCTTTACCGGGACAGGGCTATCGGGTGGCTACACCTTC	TRBD1	TRBJ1-2	NA	TRBV5-6
CASSPLQGGSDEQFF	TGTGCCAGCAGTCCCCTCCAGGGCGGGAGCGATGAGCAGTTCTTC	TRBD2	TRBJ2-1	few	TRBV27
CASSPSIAGPYNEQFF	TGTGCCAGCAGCCCCTCGATAGCGGGACCCTACAATGAGCAGTTCTTC	TRBD2	TRBJ2-1	NA	TRBV9
CASSIEPGLGTDTQYF	TGTGCCAGCAGCATCGAACCGGGACTAGGCACAGATACGCAGTATTTT	TRBD2	TRBJ2-3	NA	TRBV7-3
CASSKDRENEQFF	TGTGCCAGTAGTAAGGACAGGGAGAATGAGCAGTTCTTC	TRBD1	TRBJ2-1	NA	TRBV19
CASSLELAGDYEQYF	TGTGCCAGCAGCTTAGAATTAGCGGGAGACTACGAGCAGTACTTC	TRBD2	TRBJ2-7	NA	TRBV11-2
CSVETGGGEQYF	TGCAGCGTGGAGACAGGGGGAGGCGAGCAGTACTTC	TRBD1	TRBJ2-7	NA	TRBV29-1
CASSTGTGENQPQHF	TGTGCCAGCAGTACCGGGACAGGTGAAAATCAGCCCCAGCATTTT	TRBD1	TRBJ1-5	NA	TRBV6-1
CASSQDGEAFF	TGCGCCAGCAGCCAAGACGGGGAAGCTTTCTTT	NA	TRBJ1-1	NA	TRBV4-3
CSGRFGGRAPDTQYF	TGCAGCGGACGCTTCGGCGGGAGGGCCCCAGATACGCAGTATTTT	TRBD2	TRBJ2-3	NA	TRBV29-1
CASSFVTATQYF	TGTGCCAGCAGTTTCGTCACAGCGACCCAGTACTTC	NA	TRBJ2-5	NA	TRBV28
CASSVGARGKDQAGAQGYEQYF	TGTGCCAGCAGCGTAGGAGCCCGGGGGAAAGATCAAGCGGGAGCACAAGGTTACGAGCAGTACTTC	TRBD2	TRBJ2-7	NA	TRBV9
CASRQGYEQYF	TGTGCCAGCAGGCAGGGCTACGAGCAGTACTTC	NA	TRBJ2-7	NA	TRBV6-5
CASSPKTGVGAEAFF	TGTGCCAGCAGTCCCAAGACAGGGGTCGGCGCTGAAGCTTTCTTT	TRBD1	TRBJ1-1	NA	TRBV6-6
CASSLGRSSYNEQFF	TGTGCCAGCAGCTTAGGACGGAGCTCCTACAATGAGCAGTTCTTC	NA	TRBJ2-1	NA	TRBV11-3
CASSIGTGENIQYF	TGTGCCAGCAGCATCGGGACAGGGGAAAACATTCAGTACTTC	TRBD1	TRBJ2-4	NA	TRBV4-2
CASRRTGQFAGNTIYF	TGTGCCAGCAGACGGACAGGGCAGTTTGCCGGAAACACCATATATTTT	TRBD1	TRBJ1-3	NA	TRBV5-8
CASRFTGGTNYGYTF	TGTGCCAGCCGATTCACGGGGGGAACTAACTATGGCTACACCTTC	NA	TRBJ1-2	NA	TRBV27
CASKRRGLGDEQYF	TGTGCCAGCAAGCGCAGGGGGCTCGGGGACGAGCAGTACTTC	TRBD1	TRBJ2-7	NA	TRBV5-6
CASSPYGQVSGNTIYF	TGTGCCAGCAGCCCGTATGGACAGGTCTCTGGAAACACCATATATTTT	TRBD1	TRBJ1-3	NA	TRBV11-2
CASSEDPARVLWSSYEQYF	TGTGCCAGCAGTGAAGATCCCGCCAGGGTGCTTTGGAGCTCCTACGAGCAGTACTTC	NA	TRBJ2-7	once	TRBV2
CASRERTYNEQFF	TGTGCCAGCCGGGAGCGAACCTACAATGAGCAGTTCTTC	NA	TRBJ2-1	NA	TRBV6-1
CASSIRAARGIGYNEQFF	TGTGCCAGTAGTATTCGAGCGGCTCGCGGGATAGGCTACAATGAGCAGTTCTTC	NA	TRBJ2-1	NA	TRBV19
CASSLERHDREDSNQPQHF	TGTGCCAGCAGCCTTGAAAGGCACGACAGGGAGGATAGCAATCAGCCCCAGCATTTT	NA	TRBJ1-5	NA	TRBV21-1
CASRHAGGNTGELFF	TGTGCCAGCAGACATGCGGGAGGGAACACCGGGGAGCTGTTTTTT	TRBD2	TRBJ2-2	NA	TRBV14
CASSLNGGSSYNEQFF	TGTGCCAGCAGCTTAAACGGCGGGAGCTCCTACAATGAGCAGTTCTTC	TRBD2	TRBJ2-1	NA	TRBV5-4